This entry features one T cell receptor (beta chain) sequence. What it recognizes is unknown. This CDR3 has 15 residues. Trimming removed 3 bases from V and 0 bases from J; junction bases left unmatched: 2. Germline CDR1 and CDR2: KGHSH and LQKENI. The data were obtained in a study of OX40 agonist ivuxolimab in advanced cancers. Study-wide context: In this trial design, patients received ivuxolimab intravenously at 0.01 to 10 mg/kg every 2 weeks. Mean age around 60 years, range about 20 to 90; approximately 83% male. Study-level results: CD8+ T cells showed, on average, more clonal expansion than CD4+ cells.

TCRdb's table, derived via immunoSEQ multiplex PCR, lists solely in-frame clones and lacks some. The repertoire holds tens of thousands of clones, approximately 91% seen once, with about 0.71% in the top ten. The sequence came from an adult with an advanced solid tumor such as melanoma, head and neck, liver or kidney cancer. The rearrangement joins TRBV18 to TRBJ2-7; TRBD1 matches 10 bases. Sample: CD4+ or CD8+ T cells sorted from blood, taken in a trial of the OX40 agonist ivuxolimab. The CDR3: CASSPRTGGSYEQYF. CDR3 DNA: TGTGCCAGCTCACCCCGGACAGGGGGCTCCTACGAGCAGTACTTC.